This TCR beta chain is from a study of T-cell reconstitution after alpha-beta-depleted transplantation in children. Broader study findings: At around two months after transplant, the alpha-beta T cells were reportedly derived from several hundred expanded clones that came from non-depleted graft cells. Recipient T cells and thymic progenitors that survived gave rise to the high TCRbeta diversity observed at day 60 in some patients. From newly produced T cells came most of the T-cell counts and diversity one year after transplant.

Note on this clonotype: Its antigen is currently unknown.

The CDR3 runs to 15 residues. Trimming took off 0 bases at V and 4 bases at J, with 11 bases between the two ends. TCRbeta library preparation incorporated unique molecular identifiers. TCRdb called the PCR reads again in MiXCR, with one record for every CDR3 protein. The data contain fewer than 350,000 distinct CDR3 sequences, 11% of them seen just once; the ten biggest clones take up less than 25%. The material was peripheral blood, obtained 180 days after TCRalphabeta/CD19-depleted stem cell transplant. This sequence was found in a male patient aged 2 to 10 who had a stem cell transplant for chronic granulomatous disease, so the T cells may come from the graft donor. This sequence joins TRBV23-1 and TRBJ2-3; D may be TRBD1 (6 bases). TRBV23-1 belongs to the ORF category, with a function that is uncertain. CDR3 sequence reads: CASSQSRQDPDTQYF. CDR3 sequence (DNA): TGCGCCAGCAGTCAATCTAGACAGGACCCAGATACGCAGTATTTT.